This T cell receptor (beta chain) was sequenced for a study of CXCR3-negative and CXCR3-positive naive CD8 T cells. Whole-study context: Cumulative TRB read yield was around 150 million, averaging about 1.5 +/- 0.3 million per library.

Using triplicate sorts, approximately 300,000 cells were collected each time from every CD8+ T cell subset. Preparation of TRB cDNA libraries relied on 5' RACE carrying UMI labels. Using the 5' RACE reads, TCRdb records one entry per CDR3 protein without DNA. The sample table includes thousands of distinct CDR3 sequences. This CDR3 is 12 amino acids long. Germline V gene sequence: CDR1 LNHNV, CDR2 YYDKDF (reference sequence). General study results and limits: Unlike memory cells, which differed, naive CXCR3-negative and CXCR3-positive cells had similar TRBV-TRBJ usage.

Details on this clonotype: What it binds is unknown.

Sequencing input: naive CXCR3- CD8+ T cells from blood. The subset here: CD45RO-CCR7+CD27+CD95- naive CD8+ T cells lacking CXCR3 (TNR3-). This chain joins TRBV15 and TRBJ2-2. The sequence derives from a human donor in good health. Some clones in this sample may be carry-over from other donors' samples. This CDR3 is CATSGVAGELFF.